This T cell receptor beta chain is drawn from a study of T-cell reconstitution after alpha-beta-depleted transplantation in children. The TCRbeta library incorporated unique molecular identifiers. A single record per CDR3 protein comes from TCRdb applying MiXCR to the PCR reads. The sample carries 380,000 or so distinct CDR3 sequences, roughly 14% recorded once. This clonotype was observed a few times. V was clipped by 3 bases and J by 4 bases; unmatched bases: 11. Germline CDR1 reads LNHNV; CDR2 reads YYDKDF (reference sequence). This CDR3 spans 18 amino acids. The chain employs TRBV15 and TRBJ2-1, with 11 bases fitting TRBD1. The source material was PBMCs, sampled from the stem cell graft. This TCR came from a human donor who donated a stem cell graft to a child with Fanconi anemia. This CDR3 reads CATSRRGIRDRGYNEQFF. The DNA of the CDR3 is TGTGCCACCAGCAGGCGGGGTATCCGGGACAGGGGGTACAATGAGCAGTTCTTC.